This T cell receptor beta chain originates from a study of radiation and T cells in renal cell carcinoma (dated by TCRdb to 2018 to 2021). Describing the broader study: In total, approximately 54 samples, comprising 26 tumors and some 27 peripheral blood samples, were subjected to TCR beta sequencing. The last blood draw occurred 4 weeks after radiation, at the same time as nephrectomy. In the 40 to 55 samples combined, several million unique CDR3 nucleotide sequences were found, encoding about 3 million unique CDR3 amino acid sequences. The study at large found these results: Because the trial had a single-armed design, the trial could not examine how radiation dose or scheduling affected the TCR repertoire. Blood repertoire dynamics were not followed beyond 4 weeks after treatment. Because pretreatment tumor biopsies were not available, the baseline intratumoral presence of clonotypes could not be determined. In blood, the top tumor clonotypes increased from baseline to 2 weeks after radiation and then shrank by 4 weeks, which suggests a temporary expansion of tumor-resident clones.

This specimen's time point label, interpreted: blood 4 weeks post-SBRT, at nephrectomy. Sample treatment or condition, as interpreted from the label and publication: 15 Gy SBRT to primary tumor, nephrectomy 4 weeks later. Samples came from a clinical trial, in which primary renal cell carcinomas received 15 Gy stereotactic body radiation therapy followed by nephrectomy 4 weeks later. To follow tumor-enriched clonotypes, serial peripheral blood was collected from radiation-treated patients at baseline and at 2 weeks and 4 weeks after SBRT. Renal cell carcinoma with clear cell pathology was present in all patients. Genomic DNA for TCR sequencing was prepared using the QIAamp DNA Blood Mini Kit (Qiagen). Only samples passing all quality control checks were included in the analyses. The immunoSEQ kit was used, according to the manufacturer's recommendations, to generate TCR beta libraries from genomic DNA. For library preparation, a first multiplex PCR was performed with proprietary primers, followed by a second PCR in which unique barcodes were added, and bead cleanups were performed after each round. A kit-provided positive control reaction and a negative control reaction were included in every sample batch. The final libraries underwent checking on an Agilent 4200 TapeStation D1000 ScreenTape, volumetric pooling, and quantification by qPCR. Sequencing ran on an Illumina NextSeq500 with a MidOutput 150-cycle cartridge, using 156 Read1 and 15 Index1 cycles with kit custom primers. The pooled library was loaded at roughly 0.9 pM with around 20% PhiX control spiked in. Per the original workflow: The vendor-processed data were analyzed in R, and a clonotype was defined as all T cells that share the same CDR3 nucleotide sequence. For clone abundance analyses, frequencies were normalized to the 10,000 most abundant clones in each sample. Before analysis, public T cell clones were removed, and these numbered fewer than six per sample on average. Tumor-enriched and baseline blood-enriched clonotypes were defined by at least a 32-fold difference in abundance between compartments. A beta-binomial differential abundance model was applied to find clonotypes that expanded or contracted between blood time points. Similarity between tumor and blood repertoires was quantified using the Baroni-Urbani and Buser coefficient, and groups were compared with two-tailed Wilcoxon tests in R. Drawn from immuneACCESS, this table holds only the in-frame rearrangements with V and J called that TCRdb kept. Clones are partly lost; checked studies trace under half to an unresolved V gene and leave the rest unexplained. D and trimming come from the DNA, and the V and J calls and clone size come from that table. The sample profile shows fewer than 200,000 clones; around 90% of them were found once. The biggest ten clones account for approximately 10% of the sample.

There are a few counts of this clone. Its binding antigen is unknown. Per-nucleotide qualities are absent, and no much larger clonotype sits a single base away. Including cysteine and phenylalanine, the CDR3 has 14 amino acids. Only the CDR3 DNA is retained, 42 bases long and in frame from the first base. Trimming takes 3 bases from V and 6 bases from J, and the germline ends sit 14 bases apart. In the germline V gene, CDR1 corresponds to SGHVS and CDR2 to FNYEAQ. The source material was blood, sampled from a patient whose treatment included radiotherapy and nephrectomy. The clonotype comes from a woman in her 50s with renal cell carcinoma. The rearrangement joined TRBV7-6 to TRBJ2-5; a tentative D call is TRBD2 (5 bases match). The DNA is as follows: TGTGCCAGCAGCTTGGCTAGCCCGTCGAAGACCCAGTACTTC. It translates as CASSLASPSKTQYF.